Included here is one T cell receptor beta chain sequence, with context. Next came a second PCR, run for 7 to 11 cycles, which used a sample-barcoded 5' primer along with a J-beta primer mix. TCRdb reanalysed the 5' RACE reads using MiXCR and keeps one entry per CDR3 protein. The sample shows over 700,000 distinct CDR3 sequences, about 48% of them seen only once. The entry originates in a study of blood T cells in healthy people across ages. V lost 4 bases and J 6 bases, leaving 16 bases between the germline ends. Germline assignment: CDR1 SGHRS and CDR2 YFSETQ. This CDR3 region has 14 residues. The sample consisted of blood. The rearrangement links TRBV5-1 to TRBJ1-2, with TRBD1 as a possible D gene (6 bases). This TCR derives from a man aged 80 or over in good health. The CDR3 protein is CASSVGDNSNGYTF. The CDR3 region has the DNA TGCGCCAGCAGCGTGGGGGACAATTCGAATGGCTACACCTTC.